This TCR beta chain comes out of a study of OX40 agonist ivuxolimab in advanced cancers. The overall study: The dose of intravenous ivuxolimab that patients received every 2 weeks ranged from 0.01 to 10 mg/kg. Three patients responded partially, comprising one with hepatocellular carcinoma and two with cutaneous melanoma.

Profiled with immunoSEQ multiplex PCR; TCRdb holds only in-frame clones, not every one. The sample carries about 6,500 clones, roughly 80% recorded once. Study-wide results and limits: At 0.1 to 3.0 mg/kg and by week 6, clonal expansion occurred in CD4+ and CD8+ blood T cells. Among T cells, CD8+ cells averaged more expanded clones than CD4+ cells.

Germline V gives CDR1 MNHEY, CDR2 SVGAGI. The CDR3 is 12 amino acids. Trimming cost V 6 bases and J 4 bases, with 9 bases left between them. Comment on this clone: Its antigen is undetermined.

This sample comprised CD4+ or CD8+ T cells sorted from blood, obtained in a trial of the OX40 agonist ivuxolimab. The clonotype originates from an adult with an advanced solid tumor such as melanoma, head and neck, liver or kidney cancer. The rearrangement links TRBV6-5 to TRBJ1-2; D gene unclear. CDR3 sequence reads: CASRAGSYGYTF. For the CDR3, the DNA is TGTGCCAGCAGGGCGGGGTCCTATGGCTACACCTTC.